This entry is about one T cell receptor beta chain. The antigen is unknown. The table came from immunoSEQ multiplex PCR; TCRdb's copy has only in-frame clones and leaves some out. The profile shows more than 1,400 clones, approximately 85% of them singletons. The data stem from a study of brain metastases from non-small cell lung cancer. General observations from the study: Paired brain metastases and primary tumors largely shared TCR repertoires. Brain metastases had lower T-cell infiltration than primary tumors. In approximately 60% of brain metastases, T-cell clones were expanded compared with matched primary tumors.

The clonotype originates from a donor at least 40 years old with non-small cell lung cancer. The source material was tissue from a brain metastasis.

The CDR3 bases are TGTGCCAGCAGTGAGCAAGGGCAGGGGGCCTCACCCCTCCACTTT. Its protein product is CASSEQGQGASPLHF. The J gene is TRBJ1-6, the V gene TRBV6-1, with 8 nucleotides matching TRBD1. V was pared by 3 bases and J by 10 bases, with 8 bases of the junction left unmatched. Per germline, CDR1 MNHNS and CDR2 SASEGT. The CDR3 length is 15 residues.